This entry is about one TCR beta chain. Generated by immunoSEQ multiplex PCR, the TCRdb table keeps only in-frame clones and is missing some. The sample carries about 120,000 clones, around 83% recorded once. The sample is drawn from a study of T cell responses to AZD1222 COVID-19 vaccine. The ends were cut back, 6 bases at V and 3 bases at J, with 17 bases in the middle. Germline loops: CDR1 MNHNY, CDR2 SVGAGI (reference sequence). The length of the CDR3 is 15 residues. V is TRBV6-6 and J is TRBJ1-2, with D tentatively TRBD1 (5 bases). This TCR came from an adult who received the AZD1222 COVID-19 vaccine. The input for sequencing was peripheral blood, taken 28 days after the second AZD1222 dose. The CDR3 region is CASRLSGGGDYGYTF. The CDR3 bases are TGTGCCAGCAGGCTATCCGGGGGTGGGGACTATGGCTACACCTTC.